Here is one T cell receptor (beta chain) with its context. The PCR used 60 Vbeta and 13 Jbeta primers. The table came from immunoSEQ multiplex PCR; TCRdb's copy has only in-frame clones and leaves some out. The table includes 200,000 to 250,000 clones, around 83% detected once. The data originate from a study of cytomegalovirus exposure and HLA in healthy donors. This CDR3 region has 19 residues. V shed 5 bases and J 0 bases; nucleotides not matched to a gene: 16. Germline V CDR1 and CDR2: SNHLY, FYNNEI. This rearrangement joins TRBV2 to TRBJ1-5; 7 bases align to TRBD1. Material for sequencing was PBMCs. The TCR was taken from a woman aged 40 to 50 in good health and CMV-seronegative. Written as DNA, the CDR3 is TGTGCCAGCAGTTTGGGGACAGACTATCTGGGTTATAGCAATCAGCCCCAGCATTTT. Translated: CASSLGTDYLGYSNQPQHF.